This T cell receptor (beta chain) is from a study of cytomegalovirus exposure and HLA in healthy donors. The data were produced by immunoSEQ multiplex PCR, yet TCRdb's version contains in-frame clones alone and is incomplete. This sample has roughly 130,000 clones; 85% to 90% occur once, and the top ten carry approximately 1.5%. With 0 bases removed from V and 2 bases from J, the gap between germline ends came to 8 bases. CDR1 is SGHAT, CDR2 FQNNGV, per germline. The CDR3 consists of 14 residues. Comment on this clone: Its antigen remains unidentified.

Whole-study results and caveats: Most TCR sequences were uncommon, yet certain public TCRs appeared in many donors. The authors listed 164 TCR beta chains as cytomegalovirus-associated. Reportedly, diagnosis of cytomegalovirus status by the classifier showed high specificity and sensitivity.

Sequenced: PBMCs. The genes are TRBV11-2 and TRBJ2-7; D is unresolved. This clonotype originated in a man aged 25 to 45 in good health and CMV-seronegative. CDR3: CASSLERGPYEQYF. As DNA, the CDR3 is TGTGCCAGCAGCTTAGAGCGCGGCCCCTACGAGCAGTACTTC.